A single T cell receptor beta chain is shown here with its context. What it binds is unknown. This sample is drawn from a study of OX40 agonist ivuxolimab in advanced cancers. Turning to the study itself: Ivuxolimab, which patients received intravenously every 2 weeks, was dosed at 0.01 to 10 mg/kg. Those enrolled were around 87% male, with a mean age of about 66 years and ages from 23 to 79. Study-wide results and limits: Certain nonresponders additionally had low normalized T-cell clonal expansion. On average, CD8+ T cells had more expanded clones than CD4+.

Generated by immunoSEQ multiplex PCR, the TCRdb table keeps only in-frame clones and is missing some. Of about 61,000 clones detected, around 83% appear once; the ten largest clones hold 1% to 1.5%. This CDR3 has 14 residues. The germline V and J ends were trimmed by 3 bases and 3 bases, with 12 bases remaining between them. Germline V lookup: CDR1 SGHRS, CDR2 YFSETQ. The chain joins TRBV5-1 to TRBJ1-1, with D perhaps matching TRBD1 (5 bases). Here the sequenced sample was CD4+ or CD8+ T cells sorted from blood, taken in a trial of the OX40 agonist ivuxolimab. The receptor was isolated from an adult with an advanced solid tumor such as melanoma, head and neck, liver or kidney cancer. CDR3 residues: CASSWGQGDTEAFF. The CDR3 DNA sequence: TGCGCCAGCAGCTGGGGTCAGGGTGACACTGAAGCTTTCTTT. Together with reference TRBV5-1 and TRBJ1-1, the CDR3 gives the full variable domain: KAGVTQTPRYLIKTRGQQVTLSCSPISGHRSVSWYQQTPGQGLQFLFEYFSETQRNKGNFPGRFSGRQFSNSRSEMNVSTLELGDSALYLCASSWGQGDTEAFFGQGTRLTVV.